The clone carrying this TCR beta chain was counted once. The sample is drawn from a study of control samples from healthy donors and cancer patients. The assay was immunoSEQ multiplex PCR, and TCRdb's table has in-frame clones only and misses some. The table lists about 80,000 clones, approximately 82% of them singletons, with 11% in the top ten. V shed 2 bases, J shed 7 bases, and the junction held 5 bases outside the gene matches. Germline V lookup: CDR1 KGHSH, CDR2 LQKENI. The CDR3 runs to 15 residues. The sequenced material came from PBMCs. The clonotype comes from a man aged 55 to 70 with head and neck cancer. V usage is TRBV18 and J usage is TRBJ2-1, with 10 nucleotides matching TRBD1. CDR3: CASSPMGQGMNEQFF. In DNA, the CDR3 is TGTGCCAGCTCACCAATGGGACAGGGGATGAATGAGCAGTTCTTC.